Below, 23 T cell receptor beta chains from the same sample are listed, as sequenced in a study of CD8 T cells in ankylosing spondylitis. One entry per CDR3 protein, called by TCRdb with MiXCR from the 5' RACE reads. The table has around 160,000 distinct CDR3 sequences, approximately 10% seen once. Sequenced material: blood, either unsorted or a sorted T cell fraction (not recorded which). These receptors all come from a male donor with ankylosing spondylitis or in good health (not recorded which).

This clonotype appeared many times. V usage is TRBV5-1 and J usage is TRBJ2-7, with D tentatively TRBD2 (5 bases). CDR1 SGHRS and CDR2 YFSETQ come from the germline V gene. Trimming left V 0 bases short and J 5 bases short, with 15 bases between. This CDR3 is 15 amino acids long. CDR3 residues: CASSLDTGRSDEQYF. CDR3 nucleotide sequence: TGCGCCAGCAGCTTGGATACGGGGAGAAGTGACGAGCAGTACTTC.

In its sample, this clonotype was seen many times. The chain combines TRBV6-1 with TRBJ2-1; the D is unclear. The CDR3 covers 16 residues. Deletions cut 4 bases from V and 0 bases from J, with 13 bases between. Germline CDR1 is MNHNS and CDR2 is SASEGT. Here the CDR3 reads CASSVQLQSSYNEQFF. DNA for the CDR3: TGTGCCAGCAGTGTACAGCTTCAGAGCTCCTACAATGAGCAGTTCTTC.

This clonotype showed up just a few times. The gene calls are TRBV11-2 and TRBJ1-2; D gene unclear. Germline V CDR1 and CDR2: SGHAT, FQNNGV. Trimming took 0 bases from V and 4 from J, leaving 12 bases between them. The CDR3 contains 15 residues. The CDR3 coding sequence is TGTGCCAGCAGCTTAGATGTGGTCCAGAGCTATGGCTACACCTTC. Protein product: CASSLDVVQSYGYTF.

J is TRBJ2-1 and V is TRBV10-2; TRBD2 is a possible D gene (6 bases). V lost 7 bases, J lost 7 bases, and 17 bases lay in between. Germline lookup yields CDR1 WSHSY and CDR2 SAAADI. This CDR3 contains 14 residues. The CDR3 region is CASKDRLGGNEQFF. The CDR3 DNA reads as TGCGCCAGCAAGGACCGACTGGGGGGAAATGAGCAGTTCTTC.

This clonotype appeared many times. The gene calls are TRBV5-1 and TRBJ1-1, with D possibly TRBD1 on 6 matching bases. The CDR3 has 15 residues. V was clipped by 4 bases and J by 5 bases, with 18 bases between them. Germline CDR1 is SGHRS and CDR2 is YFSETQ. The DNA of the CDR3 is TGCGCCAGCAGCCTACGAACGGGAGGGGGGACTGAAGCTTTCTTT. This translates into CASSLRTGGGTEAFF.

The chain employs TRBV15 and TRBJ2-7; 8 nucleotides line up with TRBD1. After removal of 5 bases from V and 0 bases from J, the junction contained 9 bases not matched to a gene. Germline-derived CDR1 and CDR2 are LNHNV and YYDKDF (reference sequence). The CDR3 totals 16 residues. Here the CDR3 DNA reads TGTGCCACCAGCGGACCCCACAGGGGGAACTCCTACGAGCAGTACTTC. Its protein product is CATSGPHRGNSYEQYF.

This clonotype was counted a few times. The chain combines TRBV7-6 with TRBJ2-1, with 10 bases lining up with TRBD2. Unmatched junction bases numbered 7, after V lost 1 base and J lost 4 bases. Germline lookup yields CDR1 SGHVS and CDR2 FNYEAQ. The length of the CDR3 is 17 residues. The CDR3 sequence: CASSLVILAGDYNEQFF. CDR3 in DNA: TGTGCCAGCAGCTTAGTTATTCTAGCGGGGGATTACAATGAGCAGTTCTTC. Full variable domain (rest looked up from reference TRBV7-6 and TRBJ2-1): GAGVSQSPRYKVTKRGQDVALRCDPISGHVSLYWYRQALGQGPEFLTYFNYEAQQDKSGLPNDRFSAERPEGSISTLTIQRTEQRDSAMYRCASSLVILAGDYNEQFFGPGTRLTVL.

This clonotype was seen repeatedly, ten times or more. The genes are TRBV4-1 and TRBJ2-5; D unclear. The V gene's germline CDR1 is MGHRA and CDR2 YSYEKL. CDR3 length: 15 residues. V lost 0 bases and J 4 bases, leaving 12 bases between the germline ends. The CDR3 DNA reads TGCGCCAGCAGCCAAGATCCAGCAGCGTCAGAGACCCAGTACTTC. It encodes CASSQDPAASETQYF.

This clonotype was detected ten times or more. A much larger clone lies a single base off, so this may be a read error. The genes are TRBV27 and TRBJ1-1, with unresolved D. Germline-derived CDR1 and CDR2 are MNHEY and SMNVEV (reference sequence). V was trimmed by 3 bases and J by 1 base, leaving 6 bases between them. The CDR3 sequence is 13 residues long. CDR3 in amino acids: CASSLLGNTEAFF. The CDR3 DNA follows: TGTGCCAGCAGTTTGTTAGGGAACACTGAAGCTTTCTTT.

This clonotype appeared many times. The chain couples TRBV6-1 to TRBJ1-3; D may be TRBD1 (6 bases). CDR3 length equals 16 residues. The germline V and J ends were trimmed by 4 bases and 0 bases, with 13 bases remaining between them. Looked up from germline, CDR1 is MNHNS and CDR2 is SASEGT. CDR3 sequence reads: CASSVSDSPSGNTIYF. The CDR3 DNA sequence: TGTGCCAGCAGTGTTTCGGACAGTCCCTCTGGAAACACCATATATTTT.

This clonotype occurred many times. For the CDR3, the DNA is TGTGCCAGCAGTCCGCAGGGGAACACTGAAGCTTTCTTT. It translates to CASSPQGNTEAFF. V gene TRBV25-1 combines with J gene TRBJ1-1; possibly TRBD1 for D (5 bases). This CDR3 region has 13 residues. Deletions cut 5 bases from V and 1 base from J, with 8 bases between. The V gene's germline CDR1 is MGHDK and CDR2 SYGVNS.

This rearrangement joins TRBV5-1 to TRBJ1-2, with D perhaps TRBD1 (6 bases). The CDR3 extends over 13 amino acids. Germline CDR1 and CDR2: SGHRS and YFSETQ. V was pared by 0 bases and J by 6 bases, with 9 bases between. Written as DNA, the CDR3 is TGCGCCAGCAGCTTGGAGGGGGTAGATGGCTACACCTTC. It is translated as CASSLEGVDGYTF.

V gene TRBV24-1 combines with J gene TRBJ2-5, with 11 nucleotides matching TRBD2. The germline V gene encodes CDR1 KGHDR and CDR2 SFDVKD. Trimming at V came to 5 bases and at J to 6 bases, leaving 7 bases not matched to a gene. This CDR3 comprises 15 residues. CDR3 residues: CATSAGTSGRKTQYF. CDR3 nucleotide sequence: TGTGCCACCAGTGCTGGGACTAGCGGCCGGAAGACCCAGTACTTC.

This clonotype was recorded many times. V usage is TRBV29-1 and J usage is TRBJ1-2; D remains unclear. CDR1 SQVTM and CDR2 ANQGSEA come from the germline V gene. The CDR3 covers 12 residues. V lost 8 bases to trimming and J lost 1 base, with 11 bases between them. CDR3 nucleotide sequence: TGCAGCACCGAGTCCCGTAACTATGGCTACACCTTC. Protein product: CSTESRNYGYTF.

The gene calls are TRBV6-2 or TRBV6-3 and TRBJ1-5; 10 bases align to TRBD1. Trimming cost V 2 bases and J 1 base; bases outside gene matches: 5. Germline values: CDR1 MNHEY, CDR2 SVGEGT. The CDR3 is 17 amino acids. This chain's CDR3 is CASSYMTGGRSNQPQHF. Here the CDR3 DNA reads TGTGCCAGCAGTTACATGACAGGGGGCCGGAGCAATCAGCCCCAGCATTTT.

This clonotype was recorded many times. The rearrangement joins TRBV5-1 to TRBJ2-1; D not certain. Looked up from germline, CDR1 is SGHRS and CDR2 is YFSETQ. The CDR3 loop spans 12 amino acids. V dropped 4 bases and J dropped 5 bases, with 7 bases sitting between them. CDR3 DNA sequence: TGCGCCAGCAGCCAAAATAACAATGAGCAGTTCTTC. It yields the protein CASSQNNNEQFF.

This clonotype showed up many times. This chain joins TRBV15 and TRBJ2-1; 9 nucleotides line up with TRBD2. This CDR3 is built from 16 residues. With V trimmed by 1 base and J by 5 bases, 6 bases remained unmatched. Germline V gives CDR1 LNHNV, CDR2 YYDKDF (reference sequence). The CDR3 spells CATSRGAGGPNNEQFF. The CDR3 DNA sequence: TGTGCCACCAGCAGAGGTGCGGGAGGGCCAAACAATGAGCAGTTCTTC.

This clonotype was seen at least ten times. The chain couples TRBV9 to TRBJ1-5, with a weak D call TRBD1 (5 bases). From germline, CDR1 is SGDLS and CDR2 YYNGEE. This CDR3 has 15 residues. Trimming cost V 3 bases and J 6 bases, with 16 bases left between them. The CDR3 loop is CASSGLQDSGQPQHF. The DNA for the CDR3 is TGTGCCAGCAGCGGATTACAGGATTCTGGTCAGCCCCAGCATTTT.

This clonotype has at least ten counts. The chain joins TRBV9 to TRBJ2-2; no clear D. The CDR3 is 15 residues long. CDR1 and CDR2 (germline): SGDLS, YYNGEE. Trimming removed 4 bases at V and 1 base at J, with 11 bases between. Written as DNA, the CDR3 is TGTGCCAGCAGCCAGAGCCAGGTGAACACCGGGGAGCTGTTTTTT. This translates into CASSQSQVNTGELFF. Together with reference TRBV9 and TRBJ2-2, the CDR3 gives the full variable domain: DSGVTQTPKHLITATGQRVTLRCSPRSGDLSVYWYQQSLDQGLQFLIQYYNGEERAKGNILERFSAQQFPDLHSELNLSSLELGDSALYFCASSQSQVNTGELFFGEGSRLTVL.

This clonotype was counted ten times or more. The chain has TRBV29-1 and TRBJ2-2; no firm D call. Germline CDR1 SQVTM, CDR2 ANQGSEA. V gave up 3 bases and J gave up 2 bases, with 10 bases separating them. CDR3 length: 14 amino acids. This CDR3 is CSVEPVINTGELFF. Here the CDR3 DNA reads TGCAGCGTTGAGCCAGTGATCAACACCGGGGAGCTGTTTTTT.

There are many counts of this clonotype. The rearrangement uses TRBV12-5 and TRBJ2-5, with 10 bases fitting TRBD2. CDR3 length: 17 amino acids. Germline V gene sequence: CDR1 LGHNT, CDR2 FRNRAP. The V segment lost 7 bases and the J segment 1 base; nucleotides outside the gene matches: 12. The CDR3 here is CASVKGLADTSQETQYF. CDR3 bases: TGTGCTAGTGTCAAAGGACTAGCGGACACATCCCAAGAGACCCAGTACTTC.

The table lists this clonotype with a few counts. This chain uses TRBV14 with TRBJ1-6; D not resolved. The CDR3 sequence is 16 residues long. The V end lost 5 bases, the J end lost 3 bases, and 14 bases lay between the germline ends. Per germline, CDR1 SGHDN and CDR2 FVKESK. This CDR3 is CASSTLGGYYNSPLHF. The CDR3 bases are TGTGCCAGCAGCACCTTGGGCGGATACTATAATTCACCCCTCCACTTT.

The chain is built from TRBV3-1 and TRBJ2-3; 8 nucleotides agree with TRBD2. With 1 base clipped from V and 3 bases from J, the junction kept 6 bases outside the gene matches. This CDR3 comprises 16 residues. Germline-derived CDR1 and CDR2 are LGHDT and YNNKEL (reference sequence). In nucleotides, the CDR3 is TGTGCCAGCAGCCAAGTCGGGGGGGCCGGTACAGATACGCAGTATTTT. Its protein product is CASSQVGGAGTDTQYF.